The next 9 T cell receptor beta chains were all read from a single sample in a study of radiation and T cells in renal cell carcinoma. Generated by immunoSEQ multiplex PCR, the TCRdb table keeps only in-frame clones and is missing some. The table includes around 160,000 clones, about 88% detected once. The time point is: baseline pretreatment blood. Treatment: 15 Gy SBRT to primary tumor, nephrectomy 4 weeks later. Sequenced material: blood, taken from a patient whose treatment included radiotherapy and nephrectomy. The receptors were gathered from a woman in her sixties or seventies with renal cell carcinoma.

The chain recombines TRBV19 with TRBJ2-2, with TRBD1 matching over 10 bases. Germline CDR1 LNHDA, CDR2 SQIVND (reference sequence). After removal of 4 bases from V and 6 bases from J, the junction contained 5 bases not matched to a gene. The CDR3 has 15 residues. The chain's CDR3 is CASSKRQGAAGELFF. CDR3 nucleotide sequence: TGTGCCAGTAGTAAGCGACAGGGGGCGGCCGGGGAGCTGTTTTTT.

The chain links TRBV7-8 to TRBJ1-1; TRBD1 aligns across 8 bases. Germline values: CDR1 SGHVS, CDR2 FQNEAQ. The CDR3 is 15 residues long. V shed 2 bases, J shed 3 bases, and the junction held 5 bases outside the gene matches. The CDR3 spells CASSLLPTGDTEAFF. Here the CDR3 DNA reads TGTGCCAGCAGCTTATTGCCGACAGGGGACACTGAAGCTTTCTTT. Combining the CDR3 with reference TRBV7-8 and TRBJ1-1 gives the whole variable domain GAGVSQSPRYKVAKRGQDVALRCDPISGHVSLFWYQQALGQGPEFLTYFQNEAQLDKSGLPSDRFFAERPEGSVSTLKIQRTQQEDSAVYLCASSLLPTGDTEAFFGQGTRLTVV.

CDR3 protein: CASSFMRGGEQYF. CDR3 nucleotides: TGTGCCAGCAGCTTTATGCGGGGTGGCGAGCAGTACTTC. This chain links TRBV7-9 with TRBJ2-7; D is possibly TRBD2 (6 bases). V dropped 3 bases and J dropped 6 bases, with 12 bases sitting between them. This CDR3 spans 13 amino acids. Germline-derived CDR1 and CDR2 are SEHNR and FQNEAQ (reference sequence).

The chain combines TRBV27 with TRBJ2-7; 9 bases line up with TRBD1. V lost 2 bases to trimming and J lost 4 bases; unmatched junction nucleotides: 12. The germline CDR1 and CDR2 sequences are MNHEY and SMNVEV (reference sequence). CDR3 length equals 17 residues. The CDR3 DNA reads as TGTGCCAGCAGTTTAAGGCCACCGGGACAGGGCCCATACGAGCAGTACTTC. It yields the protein CASSLRPPGQGPYEQYF.

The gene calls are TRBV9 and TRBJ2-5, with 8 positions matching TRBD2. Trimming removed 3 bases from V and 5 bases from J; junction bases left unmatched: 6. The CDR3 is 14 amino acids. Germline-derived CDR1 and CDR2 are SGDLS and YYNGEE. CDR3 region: CASSDGGAGETQYF. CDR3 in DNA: TGTGCCAGCAGCGACGGGGGGGCCGGGGAGACCCAGTACTTC. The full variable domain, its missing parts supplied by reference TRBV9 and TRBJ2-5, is DSGVTQTPKHLITATGQRVTLRCSPRSGDLSVYWYQQSLDQGLQFLIQYYNGEERAKGNILERFSAQQFPDLHSELNLSSLELGDSALYFCASSDGGAGETQYFGPGTRLLVL.

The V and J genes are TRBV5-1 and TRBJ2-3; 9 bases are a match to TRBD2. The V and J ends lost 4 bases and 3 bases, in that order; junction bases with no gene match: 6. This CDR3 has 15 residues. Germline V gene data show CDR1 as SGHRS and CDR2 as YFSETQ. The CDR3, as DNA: TGCGCCAGCAGCAGAGCGACTAGCGGTACAGATACGCAGTATTTT. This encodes CASSRATSGTDTQYF. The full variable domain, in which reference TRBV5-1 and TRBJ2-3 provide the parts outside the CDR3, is KAGVTQTPRYLIKTRGQQVTLSCSPISGHRSVSWYQQTPGQGLQFLFEYFSETQRNKGNFPGRFSGRQFSNSRSEMNVSTLELGDSALYLCASSRATSGTDTQYFGPGTRLTVL.

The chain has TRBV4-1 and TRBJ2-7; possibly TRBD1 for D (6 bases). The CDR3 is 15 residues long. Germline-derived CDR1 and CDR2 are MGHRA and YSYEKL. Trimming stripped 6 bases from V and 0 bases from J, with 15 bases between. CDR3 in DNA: TGCGCCAGCAGTCCAGGACAGAGCAGCTCCTACGAGCAGTACTTC. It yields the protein CASSPGQSSSYEQYF.

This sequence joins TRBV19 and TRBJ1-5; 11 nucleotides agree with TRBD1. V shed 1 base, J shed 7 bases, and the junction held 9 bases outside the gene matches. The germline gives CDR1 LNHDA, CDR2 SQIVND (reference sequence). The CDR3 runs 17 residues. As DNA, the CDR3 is TGTGCCAGTAGTATAGGGTTAGGGACAGGGGGATACCAGCCCCAGCATTTT. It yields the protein CASSIGLGTGGYQPQHF.

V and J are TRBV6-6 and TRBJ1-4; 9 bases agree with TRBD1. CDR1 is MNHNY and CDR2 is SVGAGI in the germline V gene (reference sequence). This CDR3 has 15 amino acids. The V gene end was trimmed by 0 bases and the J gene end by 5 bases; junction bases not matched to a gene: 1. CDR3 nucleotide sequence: TGTGCCAGCAGTTACTCCGGGACAGGGAATGAAAAACTGTTTTTT. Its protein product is CASSYSGTGNEKLFF.